This T cell receptor (beta chain) was found in a study of blood T cells in healthy people across ages. This clonotype was seen at least ten times. Antigen unknown. The CDR3 contains 13 residues. The ends were cut back, 2 bases at V and 4 bases at J, with 8 bases in the middle. Germline V gene lookup returns CDR1 LGHNA and CDR2 YNFKEQ. Study observations and caveats: While age rose, TCR beta diversity per million T cells dropped in a roughly linear way. Donor CMV status, an unknown factor, possibly confounded changes in expanded clonotypes.

A sample-barcoded 5' primer and a J-beta primer mix were used in a second PCR of about 7 to 12 cycles. Every individual sample yielded 2.5 million or more paired-end reads (each containing CDR3). One entry per CDR3 protein results from TCRdb running MiXCR on the 5' RACE reads. This table holds about 700,000 distinct CDR3 sequences, roughly 32% found once. This chain uses TRBV4-2 with TRBJ1-2, with D possibly matching TRBD1 (5 bases). The TCR comes from an elderly woman in good health. Sequencing was carried out using blood. The CDR3 sequence is CASSQTGFYGYTF. DNA of the CDR3: TGTGCCAGCAGCCAAACAGGATTCTATGGCTACACCTTC.